The clone carrying this TCR beta chain was seen many times. Its antigen is not known. The data originate from a study of T cell repertoires in cytomegalovirus infection. In the study overall: Recently identified HLA-C-restricted CMV epitopes and well-studied HLA-B-restricted CMV epitopes were used by the study. Public TCR beta signature analysis indicated the presence of both CMV infection and matching HLA type.

TCRdb re-called the reads with MiXCR, one entry per CDR3 protein. The sample contains around 800,000 distinct CDR3 sequences, 30% to 35% of which appear only once. The CDR3 runs to 18 residues. Germline V CDR1 and CDR2: SGHTA, FQGNSA. The V segment lost 5 bases and the J segment 1 base; nucleotides outside the gene matches: 10. Study-level points and caveats: Clonotype analysis showed dominance of the ex vivo response by HLA-C-restricted CMV-specific TCR beta clonotypes. Based on cumulative public TCR beta family frequency, carriers of CMV plus the relevant HLA were identified.

The clonotype comes from a human donor in good health (CMV status not recorded). Some clones in this sample may be carry-over from other donors' samples. This specimen was cultured CD8+ T cells from PBMCs, taken from culture after CMV antigen stimulation. The genes are TRBV7-2 and TRBJ2-3; TRBD2 matches 12 bases. The CDR3 protein is CASSQLAGGFRGTDTQYF. CDR3 in DNA: TGTGCCAGCAGCCAACTAGCGGGGGGCTTCCGTGGCACAGATACGCAGTATTTT.